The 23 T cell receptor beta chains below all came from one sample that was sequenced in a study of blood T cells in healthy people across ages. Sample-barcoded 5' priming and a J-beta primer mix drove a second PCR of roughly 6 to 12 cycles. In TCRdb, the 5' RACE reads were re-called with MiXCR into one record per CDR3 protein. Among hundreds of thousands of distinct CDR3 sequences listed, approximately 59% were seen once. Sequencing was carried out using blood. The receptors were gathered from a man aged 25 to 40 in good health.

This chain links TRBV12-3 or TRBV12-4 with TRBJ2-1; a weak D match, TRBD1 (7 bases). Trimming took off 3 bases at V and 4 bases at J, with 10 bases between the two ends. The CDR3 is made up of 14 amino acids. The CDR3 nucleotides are TGTGCCAGCAGTTTCCAGGGGGGTTACAATGAGCAGTTCTTC. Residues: CASSFQGGYNEQFF.

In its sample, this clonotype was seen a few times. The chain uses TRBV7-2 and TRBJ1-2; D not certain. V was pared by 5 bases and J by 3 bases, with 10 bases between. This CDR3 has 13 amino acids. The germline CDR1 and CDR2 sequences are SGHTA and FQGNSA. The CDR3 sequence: CASSPGPDYGYTF. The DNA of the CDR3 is TGTGCCAGCAGCCCCGGACCCGACTATGGCTACACCTTC.

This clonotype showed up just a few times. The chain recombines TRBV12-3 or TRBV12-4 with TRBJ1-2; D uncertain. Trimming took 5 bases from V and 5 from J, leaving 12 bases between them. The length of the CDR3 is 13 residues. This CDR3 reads CASSRAAEYGYTF. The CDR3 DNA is TGTGCCAGCAGTCGGGCCGCGGAATATGGCTACACCTTC.

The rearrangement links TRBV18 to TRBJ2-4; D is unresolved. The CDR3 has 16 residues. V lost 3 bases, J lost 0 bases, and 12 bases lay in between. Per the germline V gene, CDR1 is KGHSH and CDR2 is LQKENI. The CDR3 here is CASSPLEIQAKNIQYF. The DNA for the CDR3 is TGTGCCAGCTCACCGCTAGAAATCCAAGCCAAAAACATTCAGTACTTC.

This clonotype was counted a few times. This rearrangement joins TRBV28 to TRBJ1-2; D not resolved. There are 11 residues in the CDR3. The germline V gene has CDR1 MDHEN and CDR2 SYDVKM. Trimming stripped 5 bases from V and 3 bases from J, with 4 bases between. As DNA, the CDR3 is TGTGCCAGCAGTCGCTACTATGGCTACACCTTC. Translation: CASSRYYGYTF.

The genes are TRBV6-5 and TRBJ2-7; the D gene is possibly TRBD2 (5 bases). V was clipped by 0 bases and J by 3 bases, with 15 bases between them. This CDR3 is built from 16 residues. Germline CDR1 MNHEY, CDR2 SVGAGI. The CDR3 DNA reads TGTGCCAGCAGTTACTCATGGGGTGATGACTACTACGAGCAGTACTTC. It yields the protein CASSYSWGDDYYEQYF.

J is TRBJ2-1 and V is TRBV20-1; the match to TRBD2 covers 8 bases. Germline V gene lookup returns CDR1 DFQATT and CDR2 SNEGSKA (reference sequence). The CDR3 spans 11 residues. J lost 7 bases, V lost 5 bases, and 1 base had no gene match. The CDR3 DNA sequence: TGCAGTGCTCCTAGCGGGAATGAGCAGTTCTTC. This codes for CSAPSGNEQFF.

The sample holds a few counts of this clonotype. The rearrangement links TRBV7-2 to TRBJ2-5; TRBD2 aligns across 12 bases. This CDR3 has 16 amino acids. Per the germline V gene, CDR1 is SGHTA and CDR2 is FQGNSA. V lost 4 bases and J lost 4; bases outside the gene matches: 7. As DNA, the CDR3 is TGTGCCAGCAGCTCATCCGGACTAGCGGGGAGAGAGACCCAGTACTTC. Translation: CASSSSGLAGRETQYF.

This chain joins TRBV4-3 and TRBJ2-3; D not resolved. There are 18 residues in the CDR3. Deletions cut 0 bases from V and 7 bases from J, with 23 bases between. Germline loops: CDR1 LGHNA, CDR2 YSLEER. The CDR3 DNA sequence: TGCGCCAGCAGCCAAGATTACCGACTTCCCATGGTGGGAAATACGCAGTATTTT. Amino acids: CASSQDYRLPMVGNTQYF.

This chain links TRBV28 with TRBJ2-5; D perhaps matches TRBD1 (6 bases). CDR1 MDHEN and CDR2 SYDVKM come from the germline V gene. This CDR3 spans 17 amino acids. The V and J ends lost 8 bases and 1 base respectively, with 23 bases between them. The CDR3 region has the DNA TGTGCCAGCGGCTCCGGGACATATGACCCACCCCAAGAGACCCAGTACTTC. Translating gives CASGSGTYDPPQETQYF. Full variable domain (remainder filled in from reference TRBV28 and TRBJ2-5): DVKVTQSSRYLVKRTGEKVFLECVQDMDHENMFWYRQDPGLGLRLIYFSYDVKMKEKGDIPEGYSVSREKKERFSLILESASTNQTSMYLCASGSGTYDPPQETQYFGPGTRLLVL.

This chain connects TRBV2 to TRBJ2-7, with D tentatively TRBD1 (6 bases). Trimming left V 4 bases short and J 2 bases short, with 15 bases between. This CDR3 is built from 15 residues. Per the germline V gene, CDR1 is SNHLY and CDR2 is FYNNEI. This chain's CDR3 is CASSGVGRGTYEQYF. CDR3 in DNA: TGTGCCAGCAGTGGGGTTGGCAGGGGCACCTACGAGCAGTACTTC.

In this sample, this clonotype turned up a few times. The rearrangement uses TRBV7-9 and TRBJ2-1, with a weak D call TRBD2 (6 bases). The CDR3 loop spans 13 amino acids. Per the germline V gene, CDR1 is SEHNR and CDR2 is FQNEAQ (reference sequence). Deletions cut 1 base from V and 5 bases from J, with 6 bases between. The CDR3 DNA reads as TGTGCCAGCAGCTTAGTAGCGGACAATGAGCAGTTCTTC. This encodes CASSLVADNEQFF.

DNA of the CDR3: TGTGCCAGCAGCTTTCCCCCGACAGGGAGCGAGACCCAGTACTTC. Residues: CASSFPPTGSETQYF. The gene calls are TRBV7-9 and TRBJ2-5; 7 nucleotides match TRBD1. V trimming: 3 bases; J trimming: 5 bases; junction bases outside the gene matches: 9. Germline V CDR1 and CDR2: SEHNR, FQNEAQ (reference sequence). CDR3 length: 15 residues.

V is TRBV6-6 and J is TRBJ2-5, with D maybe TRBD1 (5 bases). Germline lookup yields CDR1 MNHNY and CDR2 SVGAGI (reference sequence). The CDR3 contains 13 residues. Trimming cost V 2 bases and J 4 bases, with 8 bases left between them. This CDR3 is CASSYRQGETQYF. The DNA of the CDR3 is TGTGCCAGCAGTTACCGCCAGGGAGAGACCCAGTACTTC.

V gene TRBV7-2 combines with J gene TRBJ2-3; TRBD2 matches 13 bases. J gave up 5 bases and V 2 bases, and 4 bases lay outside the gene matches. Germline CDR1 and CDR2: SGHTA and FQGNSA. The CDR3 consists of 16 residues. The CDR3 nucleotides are TGTGCCAGCAGCTTAAAACTAGCGGGGGGGATAGATACGCAGTATTTT. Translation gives CASSLKLAGGIDTQYF.

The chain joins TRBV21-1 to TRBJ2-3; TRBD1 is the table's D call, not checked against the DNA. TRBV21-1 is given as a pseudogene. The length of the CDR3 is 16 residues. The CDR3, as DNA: TGTGCCAGCAGTAGCCCCATACTGGAGTGTATAGATACGCAGTATTTT. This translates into CASSSPILECIDTQYF.

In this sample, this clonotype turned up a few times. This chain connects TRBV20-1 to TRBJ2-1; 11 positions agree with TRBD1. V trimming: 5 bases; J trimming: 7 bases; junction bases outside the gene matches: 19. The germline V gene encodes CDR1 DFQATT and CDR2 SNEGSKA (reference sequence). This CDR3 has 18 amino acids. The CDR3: CSASPGQGGKGSRNEQFF. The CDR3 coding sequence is TGCAGTGCTTCTCCGGGACAGGGGGGAAAGGGTTCTCGGAATGAGCAGTTCTTC.

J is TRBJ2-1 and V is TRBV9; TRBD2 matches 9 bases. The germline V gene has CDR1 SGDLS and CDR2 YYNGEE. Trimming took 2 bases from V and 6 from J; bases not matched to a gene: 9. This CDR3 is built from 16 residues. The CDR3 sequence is CASSVWASGEFNEQFF. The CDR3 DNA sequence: TGTGCCAGCAGCGTTTGGGCTAGCGGGGAGTTCAATGAGCAGTTCTTC.

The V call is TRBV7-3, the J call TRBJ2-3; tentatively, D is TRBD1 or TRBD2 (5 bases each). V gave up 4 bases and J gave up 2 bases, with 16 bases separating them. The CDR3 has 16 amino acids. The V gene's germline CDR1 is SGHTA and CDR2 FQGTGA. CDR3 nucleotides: TGTGCCAGCAGCTCCACAGGAGGCGTATCCACAGATACGCAGTATTTT. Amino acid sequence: CASSSTGGVSTDTQYF.

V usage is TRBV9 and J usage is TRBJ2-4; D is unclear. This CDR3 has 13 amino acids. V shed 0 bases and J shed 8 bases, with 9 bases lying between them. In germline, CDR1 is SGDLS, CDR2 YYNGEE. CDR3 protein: CASSVAGRDIQYF. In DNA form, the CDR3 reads TGTGCCAGCAGCGTAGCCGGAAGGGACATTCAGTACTTC.

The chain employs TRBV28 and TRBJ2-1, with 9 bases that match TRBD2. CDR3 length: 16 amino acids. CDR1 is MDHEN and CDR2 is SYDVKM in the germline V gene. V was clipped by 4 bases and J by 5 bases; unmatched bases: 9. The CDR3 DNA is TGTGCCAGCAGTTCGGCCCTAGCGGGGCAAAACAATGAGCAGTTCTTC. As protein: CASSSALAGQNNEQFF.

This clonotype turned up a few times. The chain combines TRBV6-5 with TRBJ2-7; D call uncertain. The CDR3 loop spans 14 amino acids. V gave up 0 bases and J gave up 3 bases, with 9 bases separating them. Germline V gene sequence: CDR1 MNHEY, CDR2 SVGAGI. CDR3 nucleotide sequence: TGTGCCAGCAGTTACTCTGTAAGGATCTACGAGCAGTACTTC. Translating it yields CASSYSVRIYEQYF.

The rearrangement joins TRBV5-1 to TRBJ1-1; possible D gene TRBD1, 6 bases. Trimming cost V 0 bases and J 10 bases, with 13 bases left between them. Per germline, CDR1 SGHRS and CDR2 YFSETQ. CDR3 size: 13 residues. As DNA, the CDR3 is TGCGCCAGCAGCTTGGCCCCAGGGGATGGAGCTTTCTTT. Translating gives CASSLAPGDGAFF.